Listed below are T cell receptor beta chains from one sample, sequenced in a study of beta chain features in type 1 diabetes. Data came from immunoSEQ multiplex PCR; TCRdb stores just in-frame clones and leaves some out. Of roughly 340,000 clones in the sample, roughly 12% were seen once. Sample: naive CD4+ T cells from blood. These receptor sequences come from a woman aged 18-29 years with type 1 diabetes. Both conserved end residues are part of each CDR3. D genes are given only for firm matches. Clone size is stated in some rows and not others, as once, few, many or a class when expanded.

j_gene,d_gene,v_gene,abundance,CDR3aa,CDR3nt
TRBJ2-5,TRBD2,TRBV12-5,-,CASGSRTSGRVETQYF,TGTGCTAGTGGTTCCCGGACTAGCGGGAGAGTAGAGACCCAGTACTTC
TRBJ2-7,TRBD1,TRBV4-3,-,CASSQQVGTGYYEQYF,TGCGCCAGCAGCCAACAGGTGGGGACAGGTTATTACGAGCAGTACTTC
TRBJ2-3,TRBD2,TRBV9,-,CASSVGTSGRVRTDTQYF,TGTGCCAGCAGCGTAGGAACTAGCGGGAGGGTGCGCACAGATACGCAGTATTTT
TRBJ2-2,TRBD1,TRBV4-1,few,CASSPGQGFPGELFF,TGCGCCAGCTCACCGGGACAGGGGTTCCCCGGGGAGCTGTTTTTT
TRBJ2-2,TRBD1,TRBV15,once,CATSRDGQGAGELFF,TGTGCCACCAGCAGGGACGGACAGGGGGCCGGGGAGCTGTTTTTT
TRBJ1-2,-,TRBV15,-,CATSRDVQPQIYFF,TGTGCCACCAGCAGAGACGTCCAACCACAGATATACTTCTTC
TRBJ2-3,TRBD1,TRBV6-5,-,CASSYSGGAGTDTQYF,TGTGCCAGCAGTTACTCAGGGGGCGCCGGGACAGATACGCAGTATTTT
TRBJ1-1,-,TRBV18,-,CASSPRPGETEAFF,TGTGCCAGCTCGCCTCGTCCCGGGGAGACTGAAGCTTTCTTT
TRBJ2-7,TRBD2,TRBV7-2,-,CASSLAITSGGAAYEQYF,TGTGCCAGCAGCTTAGCGATCACTAGCGGGGGGGCCGCCTACGAGCAGTACTTC
TRBJ1-1,-,TRBV6-5,-,CASSYLENRGTEAFF,TGTGCCAGCAGTTACCTGGAAAACCGGGGCACTGAAGCTTTCTTT
TRBJ1-1,-,TRBV19,-,CASSILQAEAFF,TGTGCCAGTAGTATTCTGCAGGCAGAAGCTTTCTTT
TRBJ1-4,-,TRBV6-5,few,CASSSGPSVRKLFF,TGTGCCAGCAGTAGCGGGCCTTCGGTGAGAAAACTGTTTTTT
TRBJ2-7,TRBD1,TRBV7-8,-,CASSLDPGGTGIYEQYF,TGTGCCAGCAGCTTAGATCCTGGGGGGACAGGGATCTACGAGCAGTACTTC
TRBJ1-2,TRBD1,TRBV7-9,-,CASSLGTGGAGYTF,TGTGCCAGCAGCTTAGGGACAGGGGGCGCCGGCTACACCTTC
TRBJ2-7,TRBD1,TRBV28,few,CASSSPGDRAPYEQYF,TGTGCCAGCAGTTCCCCGGGGGACAGGGCCCCCTACGAGCAGTACTTC
TRBJ2-1,TRBD2,TRBV4-3,-,CASSQVGAGAYNEQFF,TGCGCCAGCAGCCAAGTAGGGGCGGGGGCCTACAATGAGCAGTTCTTC
TRBJ2-3,TRBD1,TRBV9,-,CASSVDRATDTQYF,TGTGCCAGCAGCGTGGACAGGGCCACAGATACGCAGTATTTT
TRBJ2-3,-,TRBV2,few,CASTLRWLTDTQYF,TGTGCCAGCACATTGAGGTGGCTCACAGATACGCAGTATTTT
TRBJ2-7,TRBD1,TRBV5-1,few,CASSLVTGGGYEQYF,TGCGCCAGCAGCTTGGTGACAGGGGGCGGATACGAGCAGTACTTC
TRBJ1-1,-,TRBV14,-,CASSQVPRGERTEAFF,TGTGCCAGCAGCCAAGTTCCGCGGGGGGAAAGGACTGAAGCTTTCTTT
TRBJ1-1,-,TRBV4-1,few,CASSLFILNTEAFF,TGCGCCAGCAGCCTCTTTATCTTGAACACTGAAGCTTTCTTT
TRBJ1-5,TRBD1,TRBV28,-,CASSPGTGDQPQHF,TGTGCCAGCAGCCCCGGGACAGGGGATCAGCCCCAGCATTTT
TRBJ2-1,-,TRBV12-2,few,CASRLADTTNNEQFF,TGTGCAAGTCGCTTAGCCGACACCACGAATAATGAGCAGTTCTTC
TRBJ2-2,TRBD2,TRBV11-2,-,CASSLGLARNTGELFF,TGTGCCAGCAGCTTAGGACTAGCGAGAAACACCGGGGAGCTGTTTTTT
TRBJ1-2,TRBD1,TRBV28,few,CASSDGQVRLYGYTF,TGTGCCAGCAGTGACGGACAGGTCAGATTATATGGCTACACCTTC
TRBJ1-1,TRBD1,TRBV5-1,few,CASSFRTGYGNTEAFF,TGCGCCAGCAGCTTCCGGACAGGGTACGGGAACACTGAAGCTTTCTTT
TRBJ1-1,-,TRBV28,-,CATGSSTEAFF,TGTGCGACGGGGAGTAGCACTGAAGCTTTCTTT
TRBJ2-5,-,TRBV7-2,-,CASSLGRGRETQYF,TGTGCCAGCAGCTTAGGCAGGGGGAGGGAGACCCAGTACTTC
TRBJ2-7,TRBD2,TRBV5-6,-,CASSPPDSGDYEQYF,TGTGCCAGCAGCCCCCCGGATAGCGGGGACTACGAGCAGTACTTC
TRBJ2-1,TRBD2,TRBV5-1,-,CASSLVGLAGTNEQFF,TGCGCCAGCAGCTTGGTTGGACTAGCGGGAACTAATGAGCAGTTCTTC
TRBJ2-7,-,TRBV11-2,few,CASSPTGRGPYEQYF,TGTGCCAGCAGCCCTACCGGCAGGGGTCCCTACGAGCAGTACTTC
TRBJ1-1,TRBD1,TRBV16,few,CASSQYKTGGRTEAFF,TGTGCCAGCAGCCAGTATAAGACAGGGGGGAGGACTGAAGCTTTCTTT
TRBJ2-3,-,TRBV28,-,CASSLQGSVADTQYF,TGTGCCAGCAGTTTACAGGGATCCGTCGCAGATACGCAGTATTTT
TRBJ2-1,TRBD2,TRBV5-1,few,CASSRLAGGYNEQFF,TGCGCCAGCAGCCGACTAGCGGGAGGGTACAATGAGCAGTTCTTC
TRBJ2-7,-,TRBV6-1,-,CASSRGVSYEQYF,TGTGCCAGCAGCCGGGGAGTGAGCTACGAGCAGTACTTC
TRBJ2-1,-,TRBV30,-,CAWTGSYNEQFF,TGTGCCTGGACGGGCTCCTACAATGAGCAGTTCTTC
TRBJ1-1,-,TRBV19,few,CASTRGTEAFF,TGTGCCAGTACCAGGGGCACTGAAGCTTTCTTT
TRBJ2-3,-,TRBV4-3,few,CASSQDMGLRDTQYF,TGCGCCAGCAGCCAAGATATGGGCCTCCGGGATACGCAGTATTTT
TRBJ1-1,-,TRBV7-2,-,CASSLYSAEYTEAFF,TGTGCCAGCAGCTTATATTCGGCGGAATACACTGAAGCTTTCTTT
TRBJ2-5,-,TRBV5-1,-,CASSSQVEGETQYF,TGCGCCAGCAGCAGCCAGGTTGAGGGAGAGACCCAGTACTTC
TRBJ2-1,TRBD2,TRBV7-9,few,CASSREGYNEQFF,TGTGCCAGCAGTAGGGAGGGATACAATGAGCAGTTCTTC
TRBJ1-3,-,TRBV4-3,few,CASSQAGQFGNTIYF,TGCGCCAGCAGCCAAGCCGGACAGTTCGGAAACACCATATATTTT
TRBJ2-5,TRBD2,TRBV6-7,few,CASSYSLSGALQETQYF,TGTGCCAGCAGTTACTCGTTAAGCGGGGCCCTCCAAGAGACCCAGTACTTC
TRBJ1-3,-,TRBV30,few,CAYLGAGGNTIYF,TGTGCCTACCTAGGGGCAGGGGGAAACACCATATATTTT
TRBJ2-7,-,TRBV7-2,-,CASSFTGFSYEQYF,TGTGCCAGCAGCTTTACAGGGTTCTCCTACGAGCAGTACTTC
TRBJ2-1,-,TRBV7-3,few,CASSLGAGIAQFF,TGTGCCAGCAGCTTAGGCGCGGGAATTGCGCAGTTCTTC
TRBJ1-5,-,TRBV2,-,CASGGAGRGQPQHF,TGTGCCAGCGGAGGGGCGGGGAGAGGACAGCCCCAGCATTTT
TRBJ2-7,-,TRBV29-1,few,CSVEQGYEQYF,TGCAGCGTTGAACAGGGATACGAGCAGTACTTC
TRBJ1-1,TRBD1,TRBV18,-,CASSPQSGQVNTEAFF,TGTGCCAGCTCACCACAATCCGGACAGGTGAACACTGAAGCTTTCTTT
TRBJ2-2,-,TRBV2,few,CASRKGGNTGELFF,TGTGCCAGCAGAAAAGGGGGTAACACCGGGGAGCTGTTTTTT
TRBJ2-6,-,TRBV7-2,-,CASSFGEVGANVLTF,TGTGCCAGCAGCTTCGGGGAGGTGGGGGCCAACGTCCTGACTTTC